Listed here is a single TCR beta chain. Its antigen remains unidentified. The data are from a study of T cells in localized non-small cell lung cancer. This CDR3 comprises 13 residues. Per the germline V gene, CDR1 is SGHNT and CDR2 is YENEEA. V was clipped by 5 bases and J by 3 bases, with 8 bases between them. Clones were read by immunoSEQ multiplex PCR, and TCRdb kept only the in-frame ones, dropping some. The sample lists tens of thousands of clones, roughly 80% seen once, with roughly 35% in the top ten. General study points: Of the tissues analyzed, uninvolved adjacent lung showed maximal T cell clonality, greater than tumor. Sequencing involved a lone tumor region, leaving heterogeneity possible.

Sequenced here: PBMCs, sampled before any cancer treatment. The J gene is TRBJ1-5, the V gene TRBV11-3; D unresolved. The TCR sequence derives from a woman aged 35 to 75 with stage II squamous cell lung carcinoma. The CDR3 nucleotides are TGTGCCAGCAGCCAAGACCCCAATCAGCCCCAGCATTTT. Residues: CASSQDPNQPQHF.